This T cell receptor beta chain was observed in a study of T-cell reconstitution after alpha-beta-depleted transplantation in children. General study results and limits: Several hundred expanded graft clones reportedly supplied alpha-beta T cells about two months after transplant. Counts and diversity of T cells one year after transplant came mostly from newly produced T cells. The origin of high day-60 TCRbeta diversity in some patients lay in surviving recipient T cells and thymic progenitors.

Preparing the TCRbeta library involved the use of unique molecular identifiers. TCRdb processed the PCR reads anew with MiXCR; each CDR3 protein has one entry. The sample holds hundreds of thousands of distinct CDR3 sequences, 10% to 15% seen once. This clonotype was counted only a few times. Its antigen is unidentified. CDR1 SQVTM and CDR2 ANQGSEA come from the germline V gene. The CDR3 is 13 residues long. Deletions cut 3 bases from V and 4 bases from J, with 11 bases between. This sequence joins TRBV29-1 and TRBJ2-3, with a weak D call TRBD1 (6 bases). This sequence was found in a male patient between 10 and 17 years old who had a stem cell transplant for acute myeloid leukemia, so the T cells may come from the graft donor. The specimen was PBMCs, mostly from graft donor cells, collected 360 days after TCRalphabeta/CD19-depleted stem cell transplant. This chain's CDR3 is CSVEVGAADTQYF. In DNA form, the CDR3 reads TGCAGCGTTGAGGTGGGGGCCGCAGATACGCAGTATTTT.